A single sample gave rise to the 15 T cell receptor beta chains below, sequenced in a study of OX40 agonist ivuxolimab in advanced cancers. The method was immunoSEQ multiplex PCR; TCRdb's version includes in-frame clones alone and lacks a portion of them. The sample records fewer than 55,000 clones, 75% to 90% being singletons. The source material was CD4+ or CD8+ T cells sorted from blood, sampled in a trial of the OX40 agonist ivuxolimab. These receptors originate from an adult with an advanced solid tumor such as melanoma, head and neck, liver or kidney cancer.

The rearrangement uses TRBV4-1 and TRBJ1-4; D ambiguous. V was trimmed by 3 bases and J by 8 bases, leaving 10 bases between them. CDR1 is MGHRA, CDR2 YSYEKL, per germline. The CDR3 has 13 residues. CDR3 amino acids: CASSHYVEEKLFF. The DNA for the CDR3 is TGCGCCAGCAGCCATTATGTAGAGGAAAAACTGTTTTTT.

The CDR3 region has the DNA TGTGCCAGCTCACCCGTTCCGGGACTAGCTGGCACCGGGGAGCTGTTTTTT. The encoded protein is CASSPVPGLAGTGELFF. The chain has TRBV18 and TRBJ2-2, with 9 positions matching TRBD2. The CDR3 is made up of 17 amino acids. Germline CDR1 KGHSH, CDR2 LQKENI. Trimming cost V 3 bases and J 4 bases; bases outside gene matches: 9.

The chain links TRBV10-1 to TRBJ1-1; no firm D call. Per germline, CDR1 WNHNN and CDR2 SYGVQD (reference sequence). This CDR3 comprises 13 residues. The V end was cut by 5 bases, the J end by 1 base, with 8 bases between. The CDR3 coding sequence is TGCGCCAGCAGTCAGGACTCGAACACTGAAGCTTTCTTT. Amino acid sequence: CASSQDSNTEAFF.

The chain uses TRBV6-1 and TRBJ2-7, with D possibly being TRBD1 (6 bases). There are 15 residues in the CDR3. Deletions cut 5 bases from V and 3 bases from J, with 17 bases between. Germline CDR1 MNHNS, CDR2 SASEGT. The CDR3 loop is CASSTRDKQVYEQYF. Here the CDR3 DNA reads TGTGCCAGCAGTACCCGGGACAAACAAGTCTACGAGCAGTACTTC.

The chain combines TRBV7-2 with TRBJ2-3; D not certain. CDR1 is SGHTA, CDR2 FQGNSA, per germline. Deletions cut 1 base from V and 2 bases from J, with 10 bases between. The CDR3 covers 15 residues. CDR3 nucleotide sequence: TGTGCCAGCAGCTTAGGGATGGAGATCACAGATACGCAGTATTTT. Residues: CASSLGMEITDTQYF.

The chain combines TRBV5-1 with TRBJ2-1, with 7 bases that match TRBD2. Trimming took 4 bases from V and 7 from J; bases not matched to a gene: 5. The CDR3 spans 13 residues. From germline, CDR1 is SGHRS and CDR2 YFSETQ. The CDR3: CASSDGGNNEQFF. Here the CDR3 DNA reads TGCGCCAGCAGCGACGGGGGGAATAATGAGCAGTTCTTC.

This clone was picked up one time. The genes are TRBV7-7 and TRBJ1-1, with D possibly being TRBD1 (5 bases). The CDR3 runs 13 residues. With 1 base removed from V and 4 bases from J, the gap between germline ends came to 7 bases. From germline, CDR1 is SSHAT and CDR2 FNYEAQ (reference sequence). In DNA, the CDR3 is TGTGCCAGCAGCTTAGATCAGGGCACTGAAGCTTTCTTT. This translates into CASSLDQGTEAFF.

The genes are TRBV10-3 and TRBJ2-7; D is ambiguous. Per germline, CDR1 ENHRY and CDR2 SYGVKD. CDR3 length equals 13 residues. Trimming took off 0 bases at V and 0 bases at J, with 3 bases between the two ends. The DNA of the CDR3 is TGTGCCATCAGTGAGTCGGGCTCCTACGAGCAGTACGTC. Protein: CAISESGSYEQYV.

The chain carries TRBV19 and TRBJ2-4; 13 bases map to TRBD2. Germline V gene lookup returns CDR1 LNHDA and CDR2 SQIVND (reference sequence). The CDR3 length is 16 residues. With V trimmed by 7 bases and J by 9 bases, 12 bases remained unmatched. In DNA form, the CDR3 reads TGTGCCAGTACCCTACTAGCGGGAGGGCCCGGTGGCATTCAGTACTTC. Protein sequence: CASTLLAGGPGGIQYF.

The genes are TRBV28 and TRBJ1-6; a possible D gene is TRBD1 (5 bases). This CDR3 comprises 14 residues. Trimming took off 5 bases at V and 7 bases at J, with 12 bases between the two ends. CDR1 is MDHEN and CDR2 is SYDVKM in the germline V gene. Here the CDR3 DNA reads TGTGCCAGCAGTACCTTGGGGGGGAATTCACCCCTCCACTTT. Encoded protein: CASSTLGGNSPLHF.

V and J are TRBV5-1 and TRBJ2-5; a possible D gene is TRBD2 (7 bases). The germline V gene has CDR1 SGHRS and CDR2 YFSETQ. V was pared by 0 bases and J by 5 bases, with 14 bases between. The CDR3 is 15 amino acids. CDR3 protein: CASSLVGGRAETQYF. As DNA, the CDR3 is TGCGCCAGCAGCTTGGTGGGGGGGCGGGCCGAGACCCAGTACTTC.

This clone appeared a single time. The V and J genes are TRBV5-6 and TRBJ1-1, with 8 bases matching TRBD1. This CDR3 comprises 11 residues. In germline, CDR1 is SGHDT, CDR2 YYEEEE. J gave up 11 bases and V 2 bases, and 2 bases lay outside the gene matches. CDR3 residues: CASSLQGVAFF. For the CDR3, the DNA is TGTGCCAGCAGCTTACAGGGGGTGGCTTTCTTT.

The J gene is TRBJ2-7, the V gene TRBV6-5; D gene unclear. The ends were cut back, 0 bases at V and 7 bases at J, with 16 bases in the middle. This CDR3 region has 15 residues. Germline CDR1 is MNHEY and CDR2 is SVGAGI. The CDR3 DNA sequence: TGTGCCAGCAGTTACTCCCGAGGTTACAGCGAGGAGCAGTACGTC. This codes for CASSYSRGYSEEQYV.

The V call is TRBV4-1, the J call TRBJ2-1; D may correspond to TRBD1 or TRBD2 (5 bases each). Trimming removed 1 base at V and 9 bases at J, with 10 bases between. CDR3 length: 13 amino acids. Germline CDR1 is MGHRA and CDR2 is YSYEKL. For the CDR3, the DNA is TGCGCCAGCAGCCAAGTAAGTGGGGGTGAGCAGTTCTTC. Residues: CASSQVSGGEQFF.

The V and J genes are TRBV11-2 and TRBJ1-5; D gene unclear. Trimming shortened V by 0 bases and J by 2 bases, and 11 bases separated the two germline ends. Germline V lookup: CDR1 SGHAT, CDR2 FQNNGV. The CDR3 has 16 amino acids. The CDR3 spells CASSLEIGRGNQPQHF. CDR3 in DNA: TGTGCCAGCAGCTTAGAGATTGGGAGAGGCAATCAGCCCCAGCATTTT.